The present T cell receptor (beta chain) was sequenced within a study of CXCR3-negative and CXCR3-positive naive CD8 T cells. Study observations and caveats: Hydrophobicity of TRB CDR3s was greater in CXCR3-positive naive cells than in CXCR3-negative naive cells. Diversity ran similarly high across both naive subsets but far lower in memory CD8+ cells.

Germline CDR1 is KGHDR and CDR2 is SFDVKD. This CDR3 is 14 amino acids long. Turning to this clonotype: What it binds is not known.

Each TRB cDNA library was prepared by 5' RACE (with UMI labels). Reprocessing the 5' RACE reads, TCRdb reports a single entry for every CDR3 protein and omits DNA. The sample table sets out 110,000 or so distinct CDR3 sequences. Specimen: naive CXCR3+ CD8+ T cells from blood. Subset given: CD45RO-CCR7+CD27+CD95- naive CD8+ T cells expressing CXCR3 (TNR3+). The chain is built from TRBV24-1 and TRBJ2-1; the D call from TCRdb, TRBD1, cannot be confirmed without DNA. The origin of this receptor is a human donor in good health. Some clones in this sample may be carry-over from other donors' samples. The CDR3 spells CATSDANRENEQFF.